This T cell receptor (beta chain) came from a study of cytomegalovirus exposure and HLA in healthy donors. Study results and limitations: Presence/absence analyses assumed roughly uniform sequencing depth across donors. Donor immune exposure was known only as CMV serostatus. In an earlier analysis, most TCR beta V segments were productive about 87% or about 30% of the time.

Of note for this clone: Its antigen is undetermined.

The germline V and J ends were trimmed by 2 bases and 4 bases, with 5 bases remaining between them. CDR1 is MDHEN and CDR2 is SYDVKM in the germline V gene. The length of the CDR3 is 13 residues. The primer mix had 60 Vbeta and 13 Jbeta primers. Data came from immunoSEQ multiplex PCR; TCRdb stores just in-frame clones and leaves some out. The sample includes about 120,000 clones, 9.5% of them seen just once. This clonotype was obtained from a man aged 30 to 39 in good health and CMV-seronegative. Sequences were obtained from PBMCs. V is TRBV28 and J is TRBJ2-2; D is ambiguous. Written as DNA, the CDR3 is TGTGCCAGCAGTTTACCATTCACCGGGGAGCTGTTTTTT. Translated, it gives CASSLPFTGELFF. The full variable domain, completed using reference TRBV28 and TRBJ2-2, is DVKVTQSSRYLVKRTGEKVFLECVQDMDHENMFWYRQDPGLGLRLIYFSYDVKMKEKGDIPEGYSVSREKKERFSLILESASTNQTSMYLCASSLPFTGELFFGEGSRLTVL.